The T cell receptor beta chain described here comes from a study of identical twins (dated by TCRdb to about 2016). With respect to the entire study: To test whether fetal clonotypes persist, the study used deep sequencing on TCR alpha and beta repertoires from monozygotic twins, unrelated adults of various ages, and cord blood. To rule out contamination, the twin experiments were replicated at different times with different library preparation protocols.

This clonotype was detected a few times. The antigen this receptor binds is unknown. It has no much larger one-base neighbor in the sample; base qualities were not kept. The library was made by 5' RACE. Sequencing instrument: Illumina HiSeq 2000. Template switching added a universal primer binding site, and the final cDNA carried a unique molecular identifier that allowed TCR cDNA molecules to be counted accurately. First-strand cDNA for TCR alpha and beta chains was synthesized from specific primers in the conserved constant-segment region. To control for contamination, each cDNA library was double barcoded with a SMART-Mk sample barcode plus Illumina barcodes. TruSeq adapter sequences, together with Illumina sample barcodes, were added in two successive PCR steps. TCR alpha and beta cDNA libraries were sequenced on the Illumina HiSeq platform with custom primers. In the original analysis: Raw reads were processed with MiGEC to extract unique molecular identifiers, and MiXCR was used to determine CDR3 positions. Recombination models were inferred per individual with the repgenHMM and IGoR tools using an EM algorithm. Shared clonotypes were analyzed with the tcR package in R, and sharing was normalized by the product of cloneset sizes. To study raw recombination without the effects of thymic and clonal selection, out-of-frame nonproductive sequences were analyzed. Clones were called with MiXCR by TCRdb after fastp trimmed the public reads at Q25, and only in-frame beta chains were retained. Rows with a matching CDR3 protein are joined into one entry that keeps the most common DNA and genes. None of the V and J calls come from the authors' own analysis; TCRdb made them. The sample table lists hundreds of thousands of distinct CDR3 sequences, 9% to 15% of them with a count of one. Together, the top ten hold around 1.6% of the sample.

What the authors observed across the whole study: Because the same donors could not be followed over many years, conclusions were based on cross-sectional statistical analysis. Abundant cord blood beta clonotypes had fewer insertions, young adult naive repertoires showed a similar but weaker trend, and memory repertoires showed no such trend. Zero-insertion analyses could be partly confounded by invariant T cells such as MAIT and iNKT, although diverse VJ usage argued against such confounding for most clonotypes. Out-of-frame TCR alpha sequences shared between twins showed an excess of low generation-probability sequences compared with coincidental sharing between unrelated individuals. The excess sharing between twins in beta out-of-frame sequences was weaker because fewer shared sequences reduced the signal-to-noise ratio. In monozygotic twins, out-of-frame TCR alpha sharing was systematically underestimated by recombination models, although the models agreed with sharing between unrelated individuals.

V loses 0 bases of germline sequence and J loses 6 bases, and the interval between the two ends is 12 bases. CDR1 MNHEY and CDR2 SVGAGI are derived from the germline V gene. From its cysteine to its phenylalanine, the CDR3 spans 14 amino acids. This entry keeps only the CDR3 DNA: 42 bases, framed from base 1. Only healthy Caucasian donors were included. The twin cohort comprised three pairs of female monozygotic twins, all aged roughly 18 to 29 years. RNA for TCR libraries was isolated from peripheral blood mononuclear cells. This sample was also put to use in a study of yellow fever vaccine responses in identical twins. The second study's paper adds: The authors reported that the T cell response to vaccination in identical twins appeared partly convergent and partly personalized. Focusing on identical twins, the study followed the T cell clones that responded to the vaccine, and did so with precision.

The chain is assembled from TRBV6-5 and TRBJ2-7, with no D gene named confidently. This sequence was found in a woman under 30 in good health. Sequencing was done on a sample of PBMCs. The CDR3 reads CASSYSPASFEQYF. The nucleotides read TGTGCCAGCAGTTACTCCCCAGCAAGTTTCGAGCAGTACTTC.